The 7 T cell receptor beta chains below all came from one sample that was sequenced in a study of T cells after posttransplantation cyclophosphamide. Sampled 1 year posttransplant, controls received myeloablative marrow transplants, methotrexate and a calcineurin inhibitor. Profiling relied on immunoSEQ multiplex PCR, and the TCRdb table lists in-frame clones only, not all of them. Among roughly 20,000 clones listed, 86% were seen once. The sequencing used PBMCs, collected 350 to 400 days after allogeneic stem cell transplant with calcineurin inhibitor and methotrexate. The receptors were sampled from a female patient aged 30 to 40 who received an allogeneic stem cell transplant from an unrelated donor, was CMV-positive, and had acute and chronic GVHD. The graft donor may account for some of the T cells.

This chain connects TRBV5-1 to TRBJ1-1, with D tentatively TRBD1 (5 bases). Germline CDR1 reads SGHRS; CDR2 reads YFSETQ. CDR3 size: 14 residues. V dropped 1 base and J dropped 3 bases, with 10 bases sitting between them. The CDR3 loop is CASSLWGGDTEAFF. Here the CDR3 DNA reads TGCGCCAGCAGCTTGTGGGGCGGCGACACTGAAGCTTTCTTT.

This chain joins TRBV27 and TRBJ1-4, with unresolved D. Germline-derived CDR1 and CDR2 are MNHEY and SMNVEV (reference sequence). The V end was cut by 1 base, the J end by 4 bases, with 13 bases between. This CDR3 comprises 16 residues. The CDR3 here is CASSLYGESDNEKLFF. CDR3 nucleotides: TGTGCCAGCAGTTTATACGGGGAGAGCGATAATGAAAAACTGTTTTTT.

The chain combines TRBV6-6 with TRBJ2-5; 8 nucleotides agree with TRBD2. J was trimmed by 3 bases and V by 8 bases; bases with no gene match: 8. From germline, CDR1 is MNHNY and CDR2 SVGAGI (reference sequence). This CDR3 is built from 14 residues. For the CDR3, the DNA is TGTGCCAGCCTCCCCGGGACTAGGAAAGAGACCCAGTACTTC. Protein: CASLPGTRKETQYF.

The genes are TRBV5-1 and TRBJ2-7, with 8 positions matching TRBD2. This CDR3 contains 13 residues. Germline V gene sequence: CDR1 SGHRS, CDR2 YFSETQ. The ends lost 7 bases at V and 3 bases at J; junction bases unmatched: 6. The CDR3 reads CASGVAGLYEQYF. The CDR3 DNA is TGCGCCAGCGGGGTAGCGGGGCTCTACGAGCAGTACTTC.

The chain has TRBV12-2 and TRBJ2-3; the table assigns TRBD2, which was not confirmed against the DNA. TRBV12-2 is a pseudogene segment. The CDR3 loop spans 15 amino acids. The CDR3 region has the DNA TGTGCAAGTCGCTTCGGGGGGGCCTTCCCAGATACGCAGTATTTT. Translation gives CASRFGGAFPDTQYF.

CDR3 sequence reads: CASSGGSGNTIYF. The CDR3 bases are TGTGCCAGCAGCGGGGGCTCTGGAAACACCATATATTTT. The chain uses TRBV28 and TRBJ1-3; D is perhaps TRBD1 (5 bases). From germline, CDR1 is MDHEN and CDR2 SYDVKM. The CDR3 consists of 13 residues. V was trimmed by 6 bases and J by 0 bases, leaving 6 bases between them.

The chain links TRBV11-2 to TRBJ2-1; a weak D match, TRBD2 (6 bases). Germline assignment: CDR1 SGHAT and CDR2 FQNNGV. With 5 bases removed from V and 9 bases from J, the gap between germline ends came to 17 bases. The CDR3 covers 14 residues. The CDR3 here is CASSPRLVGFEQFF. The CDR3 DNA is TGTGCCAGCAGCCCCAGACTAGTGGGATTTGAGCAGTTCTTC.